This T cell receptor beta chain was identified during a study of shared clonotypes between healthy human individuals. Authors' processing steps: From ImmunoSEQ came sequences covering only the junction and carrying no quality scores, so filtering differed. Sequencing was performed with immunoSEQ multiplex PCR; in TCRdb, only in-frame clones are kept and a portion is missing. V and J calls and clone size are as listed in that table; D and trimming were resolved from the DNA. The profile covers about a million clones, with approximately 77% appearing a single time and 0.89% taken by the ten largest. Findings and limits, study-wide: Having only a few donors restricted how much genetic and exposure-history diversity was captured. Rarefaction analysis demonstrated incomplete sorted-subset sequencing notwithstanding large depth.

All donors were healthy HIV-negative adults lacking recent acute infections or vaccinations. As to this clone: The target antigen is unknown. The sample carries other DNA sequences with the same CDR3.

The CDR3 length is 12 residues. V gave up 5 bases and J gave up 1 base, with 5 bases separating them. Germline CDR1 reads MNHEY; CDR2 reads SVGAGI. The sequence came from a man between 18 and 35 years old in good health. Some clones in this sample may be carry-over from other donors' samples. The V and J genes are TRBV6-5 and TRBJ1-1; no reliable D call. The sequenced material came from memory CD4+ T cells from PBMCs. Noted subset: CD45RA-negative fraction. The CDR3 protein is CASSRGNTEAFF. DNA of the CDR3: TGTGCCAGCAGTCGTGGGAACACTGAAGCTTTCTTT.